The text below deals with one T cell receptor (beta chain). These data are taken from a study of Ad26.COV2.S vaccination and SARS-CoV-2 variants. Measured with immunoSEQ multiplex PCR; TCRdb has only the in-frame clones, and not every one. The sample consists of about 480,000 clones, roughly nine tenths of them appearing once. Treatment reported: about 20 received Ad26.COV2.S at low or high dose, single or two shots; a few received placebo; per-sample allocation not given. Samples were taken on day 63 after the first vaccine or placebo injection. This material consisted of peripheral blood, taken in a trial of Ad26.COV2.S vaccine versus placebo. The receptor was derived from a person between 18 and 65 years old who received the Ad26.COV2.S COVID-19 vaccine or a placebo.

The CDR3 here is CASSTTGMDGYTF. CDR3 DNA sequence: TGTGCCAGTAGTACGACAGGGATGGATGGCTACACCTTC. The V and J genes are TRBV19 and TRBJ1-2; TRBD1 aligns across 7 bases. There are 13 residues in the CDR3. The germline CDR1 and CDR2 sequences are LNHDA and SQIVND (reference sequence). Trimming cost V 4 bases and J 6 bases; bases outside gene matches: 5.